This T cell receptor beta chain was retrieved from a study of blood T cells in healthy people across ages. Peripheral blood from each donor was collected in a volume of 8.5 to 10 milliliters. Trimming removed 5 bases from V and 3 bases from J, with 19 bases in between. The CDR3 runs to 17 residues. CDR1 is MDHEN and CDR2 is SYDVKM in the germline V gene. Sample-barcoded 5' priming and a J-beta primer mix drove a second PCR of roughly 6 to 12 cycles. Researchers report that a template-switch adaptor with 12 random nucleotides tagged each cDNA molecule. TCRdb used MiXCR to reprocess the 5' RACE reads, holding one entry per CDR3 protein. The sample has 750,000 to 1,000,000 distinct CDR3 sequences; 25% to 35% are singletons. In addition, the sample was reused for a study of T cells of mothers and their children.

The specimen sequenced was blood. The TCR was taken from a woman between 40 and 50 years old in good health. This chain uses TRBV28 with TRBJ1-4; D is undetermined. The CDR3 protein is CASSPLQLHSANEKLFF. CDR3 bases: TGTGCCAGCAGTCCCCTACAGCTCCACTCGGCTAATGAAAAACTGTTTTTT.